Listed here are 8 T cell receptor beta chains from one sample, sequenced in a study of cytomegalovirus exposure and HLA in healthy donors. PCR used 60 Vbeta primers and 13 Jbeta primers. Using immunoSEQ multiplex PCR, the repertoire was profiled, and TCRdb retains in-frame clones only, with some absent. The repertoire consists of about 200,000 clones, with roughly 68% occurring once and the leading ten covering 2.6%. The source material was PBMCs. The receptors derive from a man between 40 and 49 years old in good health and CMV-seropositive.

This clone turned up a few times. J is TRBJ2-2 and V is TRBV11-3, with D maybe TRBD1 (6 bases). Per germline, CDR1 SGHNT and CDR2 YENEEA. The CDR3 sequence is 14 residues long. V lost 4 bases and J 4 bases, leaving 10 bases between the germline ends. CDR3 amino acids: CASSSGASTGELFF. CDR3 nucleotide sequence: TGTGCCAGCAGCTCAGGGGCGAGCACCGGGGAGCTGTTTTTT. The variable domain in full, completed from reference TRBV11-3 and TRBJ2-2, reads EAGVVQSPRYKIIEKKQPVAFWCNPISGHNTLYWYLQNLGQGPELLIRYENEEAVDDSQLPKDRFSAERLKGVDSTLKIQPAELGDSAVYLCASSSGASTGELFFGEGSRLTVL.

This clone came up a few times. The chain carries TRBV7-2 and TRBJ1-6, with a possible D match to TRBD1 (5 bases). Trimming stripped 3 bases from V and 12 bases from J, with 15 bases between. CDR1 is SGHTA and CDR2 is FQGNSA in the germline V gene. CDR3 length equals 14 residues. The CDR3 bases are TGTGCCAGCAGCTTTTCCCATCAGGGAGGACCCCTCCACTTT. Protein: CASSFSHQGGPLHF.

The chain is built from TRBV7-2 and TRBJ2-7, with 8 positions matching TRBD1. V gave up 5 bases and J gave up 2 bases; unmatched junction bases: 8. The length of the CDR3 is 15 residues. Germline CDR1 is SGHTA and CDR2 is FQGNSA. The CDR3 loop is CASSMTGAPTYEQYF. As DNA, the CDR3 is TGTGCCAGCAGCATGACAGGGGCCCCGACCTACGAGCAGTACTTC.

The J gene is TRBJ2-2, the V gene TRBV5-1; D ambiguous. V shed 4 bases and J shed 7 bases, with 14 bases lying between them. The CDR3 sequence is 14 residues long. Germline V gene sequence: CDR1 SGHRS, CDR2 YFSETQ. The CDR3 spells CASSTELGGGELFF. The CDR3 bases are TGCGCCAGCAGCACAGAGTTGGGTGGCGGGGAGCTGTTTTTT. Variable domain in full (rest from reference TRBV5-1 and TRBJ2-2): KAGVTQTPRYLIKTRGQQVTLSCSPISGHRSVSWYQQTPGQGLQFLFEYFSETQRNKGNFPGRFSGRQFSNSRSEMNVSTLELGDSALYLCASSTELGGGELFFGEGSRLTVL.

This clone turned up a few times. The rearrangement links TRBV5-4 to TRBJ2-5, with TRBD2 identical over 13 bases. With V trimmed by 4 bases and J by 4 bases, 7 bases remained unmatched. From germline, CDR1 is SGHNT and CDR2 YYREEE (reference sequence). CDR3 length equals 16 residues. CDR3 residues: CASSETSGGMRETQYF. CDR3 DNA: TGTGCCAGCAGCGAGACTAGCGGGGGGATGCGAGAGACCCAGTACTTC.

The J gene is TRBJ1-4, the V gene TRBV23-1, with 8 bases that match TRBD1. TRBV23-1 is marked as an open reading frame, function uncertain. Germline trimming cut 0 bases from V and 7 bases from J; bases unmatched to any gene: 13. This CDR3 contains 18 residues. As DNA, the CDR3 is TGCGCCAGCAGTCAATCCCAAGGGACAGGTCGCCCCCTTGAAAAACTGTTTTTT. It yields the protein CASSQSQGTGRPLEKLFF.

The chain employs TRBV6-1 and TRBJ2-3, with 7 bases aligning to TRBD2. There are 13 residues in the CDR3. CDR1 and CDR2 (germline): MNHNS, SASEGT. V lost 5 bases, J lost 2 bases, and 1 base stayed unmatched. CDR3 residues: CASSRDYTDTQYF. CDR3 DNA sequence: TGTGCCAGCAGTCGGGACTACACAGATACGCAGTATTTT.

J is TRBJ1-2 and V is TRBV6-1; D perhaps matches TRBD1 (6 bases). Trimming cost V 6 bases and J 2 bases, with 10 bases left between them. CDR1 MNHNS and CDR2 SASEGT come from the germline V gene. The CDR3 loop spans 13 amino acids. CDR3: CASRAGANYGYTF. For the CDR3, the DNA is TGTGCCAGCAGGGCAGGGGCGAACTATGGCTACACCTTC.